This T cell receptor beta chain originates from a study of T-cell memory formation after mild COVID-19. This CDR3 has 16 residues. The trim removed 4 bases at V and 7 bases at J, leaving 11 bases unmatched. Constant-segment primers were used for 5'RACE, and the resulting TCR alpha and TCR beta cDNA libraries carried sample barcodes and UMIs. TCRdb itself ran the 5' RACE reads through MiXCR, one entry per CDR3 protein. The repertoire consists of around 320,000 distinct CDR3 sequences, with around 28% occurring once and the leading ten covering about 13%. Study-wide points: For contracting clones, CD4+ ones sat mainly in CM and EM, CD8+ in EMRA. There was a balanced CD4/CD8 profile in clones contracting day 15 to 85, and later expanders leaned CD4+.

Worth noting for this clonotype: The antigen is unknown.

The chain links TRBV5-3 to TRBJ2-1; 10 positions match TRBD2. TRBV5-3 has ORF status, its function being uncertain. Input material: PBMCs or a T cell subset sorted from them (not recorded which). This receptor was taken from an adult woman who had mild COVID-19 (a few samples of this study predate the infection). Cell type and time point are not known. The CDR3 region has the DNA TGTGCCAGAAGCCGCGGAGCGGGAGGGCCTTTGAATGAGCAGTTCTTC. It encodes CARSRGAGGPLNEQFF.